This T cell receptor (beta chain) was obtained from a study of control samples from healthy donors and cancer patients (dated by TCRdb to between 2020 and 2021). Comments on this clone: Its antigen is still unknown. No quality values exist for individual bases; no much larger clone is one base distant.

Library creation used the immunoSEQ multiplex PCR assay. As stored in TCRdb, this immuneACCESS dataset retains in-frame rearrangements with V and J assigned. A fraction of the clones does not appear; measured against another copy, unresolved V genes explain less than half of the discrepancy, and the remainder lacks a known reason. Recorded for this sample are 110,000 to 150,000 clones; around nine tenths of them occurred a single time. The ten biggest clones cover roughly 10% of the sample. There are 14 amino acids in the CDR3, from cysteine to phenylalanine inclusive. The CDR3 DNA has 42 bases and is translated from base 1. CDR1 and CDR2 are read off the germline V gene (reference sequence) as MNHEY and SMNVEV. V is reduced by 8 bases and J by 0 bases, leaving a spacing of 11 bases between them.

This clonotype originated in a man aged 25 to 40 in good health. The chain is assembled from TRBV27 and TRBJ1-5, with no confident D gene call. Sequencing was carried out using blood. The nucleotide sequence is TGTGCCAGCGGAGAGAAATATAGCAATCAGCCCCAGCATTTT. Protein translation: CASGEKYSNQPQHF.